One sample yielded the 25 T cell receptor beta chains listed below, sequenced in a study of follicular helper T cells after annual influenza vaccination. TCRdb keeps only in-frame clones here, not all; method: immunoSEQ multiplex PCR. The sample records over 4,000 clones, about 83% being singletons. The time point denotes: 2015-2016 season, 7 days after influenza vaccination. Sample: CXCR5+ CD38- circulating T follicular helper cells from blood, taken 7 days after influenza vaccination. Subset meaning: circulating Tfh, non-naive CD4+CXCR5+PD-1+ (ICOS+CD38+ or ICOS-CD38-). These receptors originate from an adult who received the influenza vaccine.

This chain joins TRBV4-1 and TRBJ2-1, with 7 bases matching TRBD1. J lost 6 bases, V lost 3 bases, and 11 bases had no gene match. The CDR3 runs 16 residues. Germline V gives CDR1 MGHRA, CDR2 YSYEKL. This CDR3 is CASSQPQGMWGNEQFF. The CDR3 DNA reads TGCGCCAGCAGCCAGCCACAGGGGATGTGGGGCAATGAGCAGTTCTTC.

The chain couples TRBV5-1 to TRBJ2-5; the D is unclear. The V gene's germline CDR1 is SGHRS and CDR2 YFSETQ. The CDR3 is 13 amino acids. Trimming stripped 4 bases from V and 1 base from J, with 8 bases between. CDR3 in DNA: TGCGCCAGCAGCCGTTCCACCCAAGAGACCCAGTACTTC. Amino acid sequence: CASSRSTQETQYF. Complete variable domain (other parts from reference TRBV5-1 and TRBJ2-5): KAGVTQTPRYLIKTRGQQVTLSCSPISGHRSVSWYQQTPGQGLQFLFEYFSETQRNKGNFPGRFSGRQFSNSRSEMNVSTLELGDSALYLCASSRSTQETQYFGPGTRLLVL.

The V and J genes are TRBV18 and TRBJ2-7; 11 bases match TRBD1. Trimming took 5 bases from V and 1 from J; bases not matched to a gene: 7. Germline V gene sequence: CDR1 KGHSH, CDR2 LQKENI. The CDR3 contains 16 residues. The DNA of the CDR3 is TGTGCCAGCTCAGGAACCGGGACAGGGGGTTCCTACGAGCAGTACTTC. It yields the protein CASSGTGTGGSYEQYF. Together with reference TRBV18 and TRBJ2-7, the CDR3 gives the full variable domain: NAGVMQNPRHLVRRRGQEARLRCSPMKGHSHVYWYRQLPEEGLKFMVYLQKENIIDESGMPKERFSAEFPKEGPSILRIQQVVRGDSAAYFCASSGTGTGGSYEQYFGPGTRLTVT.

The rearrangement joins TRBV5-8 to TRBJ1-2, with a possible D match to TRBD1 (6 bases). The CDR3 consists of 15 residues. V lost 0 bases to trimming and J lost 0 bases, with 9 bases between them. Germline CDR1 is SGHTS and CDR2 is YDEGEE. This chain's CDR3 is CASSLEGGTNYGYTF. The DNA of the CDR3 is TGTGCCAGCAGCTTGGAGGGGGGAACTAACTATGGCTACACCTTC.

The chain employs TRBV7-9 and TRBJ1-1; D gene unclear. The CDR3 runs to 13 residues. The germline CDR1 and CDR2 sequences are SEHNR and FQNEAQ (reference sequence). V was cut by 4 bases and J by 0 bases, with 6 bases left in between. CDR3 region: CASSSQVNTEAFF. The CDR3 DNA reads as TGTGCCAGCAGCTCGCAGGTGAACACTGAAGCTTTCTTT.

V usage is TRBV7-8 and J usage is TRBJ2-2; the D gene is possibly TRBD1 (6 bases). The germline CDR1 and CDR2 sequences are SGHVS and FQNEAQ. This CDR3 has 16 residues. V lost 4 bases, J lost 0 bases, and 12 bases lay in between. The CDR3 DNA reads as TGTGCCAGCAGCTATGAGAGGGGGACGAACACCGGGGAGCTGTTTTTT. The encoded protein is CASSYERGTNTGELFF.

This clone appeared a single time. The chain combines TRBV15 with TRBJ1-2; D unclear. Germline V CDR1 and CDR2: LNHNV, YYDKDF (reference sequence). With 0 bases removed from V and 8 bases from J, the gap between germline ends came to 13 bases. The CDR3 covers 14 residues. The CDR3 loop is CATSREKGPGGYTF. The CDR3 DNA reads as TGTGCCACCAGCAGAGAGAAAGGGCCTGGGGGCTACACCTTC.

The CDR3 sequence is CASSFSSGFLYGYTF. The CDR3, as DNA: TGTGCCAGCAGCTTTTCCTCAGGCTTCCTTTATGGCTACACCTTC. The chain carries TRBV5-8 and TRBJ1-2; D is uncertain. CDR1 SGHTS and CDR2 YDEGEE come from the germline V gene. This CDR3 is 15 amino acids long. V lost 2 bases to trimming and J lost 5 bases, with 16 bases between them.

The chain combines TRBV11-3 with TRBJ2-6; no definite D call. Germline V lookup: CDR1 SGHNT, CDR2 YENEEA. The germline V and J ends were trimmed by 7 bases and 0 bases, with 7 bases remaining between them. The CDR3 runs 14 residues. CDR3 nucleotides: TGTGCCAGCACCCGGAACTCTGGGGCCAACGTCCTGACTTTC. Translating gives CASTRNSGANVLTF.

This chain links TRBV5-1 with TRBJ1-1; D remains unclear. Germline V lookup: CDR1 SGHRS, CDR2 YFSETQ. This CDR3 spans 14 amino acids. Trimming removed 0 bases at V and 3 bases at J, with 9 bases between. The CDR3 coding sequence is TGCGCCAGCAGCTTGGTTAACGGAGACACTGAAGCTTTCTTT. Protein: CASSLVNGDTEAFF.

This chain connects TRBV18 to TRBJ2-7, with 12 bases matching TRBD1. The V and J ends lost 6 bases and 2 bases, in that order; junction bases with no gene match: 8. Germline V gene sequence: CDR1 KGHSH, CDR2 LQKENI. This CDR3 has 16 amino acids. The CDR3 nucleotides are TGTGCCAGCTCCCAGGGACAGGGGGCAAGGGCCTACGAGCAGTACTTC. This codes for CASSQGQGARAYEQYF.

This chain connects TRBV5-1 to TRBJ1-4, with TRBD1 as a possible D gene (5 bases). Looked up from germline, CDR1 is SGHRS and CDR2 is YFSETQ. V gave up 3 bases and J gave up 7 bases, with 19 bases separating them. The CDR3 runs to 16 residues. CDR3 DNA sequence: TGCGCCAGCAGCTCCTTGGGACTCCGGGGGGTTGAAAAACTGTTTTTT. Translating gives CASSSLGLRGVEKLFF.

CDR3 sequence reads: CASSLGAGGPSADTQYF. The CDR3 coding sequence is TGTGCCAGCAGCTTAGGAGCGGGGGGGCCCTCAGCAGATACGCAGTATTTT. V and J are TRBV11-2 and TRBJ2-3, with 10 bases lining up with TRBD2. V shed 1 base and J 4 bases; nucleotides not matched to a gene: 8. Germline CDR1 and CDR2: SGHAT and FQNNGV. The CDR3 runs 17 residues.

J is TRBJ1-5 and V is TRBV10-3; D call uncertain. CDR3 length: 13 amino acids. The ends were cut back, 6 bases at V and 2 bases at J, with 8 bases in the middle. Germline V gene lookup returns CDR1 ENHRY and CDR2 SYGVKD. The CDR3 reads CAISAEGNQPQHF. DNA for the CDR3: TGTGCCATCAGCGCCGAGGGCAATCAGCCCCAGCATTTT.

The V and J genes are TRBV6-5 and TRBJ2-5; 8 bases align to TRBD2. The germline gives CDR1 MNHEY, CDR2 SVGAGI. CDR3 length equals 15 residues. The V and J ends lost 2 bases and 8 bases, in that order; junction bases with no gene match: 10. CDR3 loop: CASSYGATGGRTQYF. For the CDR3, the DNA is TGTGCCAGCAGTTACGGGGCGACGGGGGGGCGAACCCAGTACTTC.

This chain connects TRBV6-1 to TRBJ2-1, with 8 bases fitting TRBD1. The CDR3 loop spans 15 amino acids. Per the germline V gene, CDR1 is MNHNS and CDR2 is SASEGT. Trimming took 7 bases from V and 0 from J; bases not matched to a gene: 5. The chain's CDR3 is CASIPGQASYNEQFF. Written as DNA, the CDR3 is TGTGCCAGCATCCCGGGACAGGCCTCCTACAATGAGCAGTTCTTC.

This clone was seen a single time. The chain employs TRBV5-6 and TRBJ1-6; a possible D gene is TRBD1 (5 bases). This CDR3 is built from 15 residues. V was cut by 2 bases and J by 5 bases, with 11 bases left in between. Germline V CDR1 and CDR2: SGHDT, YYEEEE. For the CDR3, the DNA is TGTGCCAGCAGCTTCGGGGGACGGGATAATTCACCCCTCCACTTT. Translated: CASSFGGRDNSPLHF.

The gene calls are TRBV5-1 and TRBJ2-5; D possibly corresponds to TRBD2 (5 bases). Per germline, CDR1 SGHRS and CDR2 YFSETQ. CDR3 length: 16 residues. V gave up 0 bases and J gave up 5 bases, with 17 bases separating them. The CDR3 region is CASSLGTVAELETQYF. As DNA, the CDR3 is TGCGCCAGCAGCTTGGGGACTGTGGCGGAGTTGGAGACCCAGTACTTC.

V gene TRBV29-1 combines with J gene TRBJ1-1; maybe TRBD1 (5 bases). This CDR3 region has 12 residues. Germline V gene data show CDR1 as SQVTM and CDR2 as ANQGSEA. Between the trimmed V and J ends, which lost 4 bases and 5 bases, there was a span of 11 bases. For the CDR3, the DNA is TGCAGCGTTGGGGGGTGGGGAACTGAAGCTTTCTTT. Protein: CSVGGWGTEAFF.

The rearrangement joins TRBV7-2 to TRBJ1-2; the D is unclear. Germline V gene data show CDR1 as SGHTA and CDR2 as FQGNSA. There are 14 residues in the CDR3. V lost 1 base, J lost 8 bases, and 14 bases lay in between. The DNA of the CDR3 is TGTGCCAGCAGCTTAGAGCGCAGGCTGGGCGGCTACACCTTC. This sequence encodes CASSLERRLGGYTF.

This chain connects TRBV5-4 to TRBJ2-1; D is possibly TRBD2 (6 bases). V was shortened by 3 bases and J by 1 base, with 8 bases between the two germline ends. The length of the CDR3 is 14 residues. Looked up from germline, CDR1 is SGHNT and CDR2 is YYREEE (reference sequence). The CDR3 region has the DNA TGTGCCAGCAGCTCGGGACTGTCCTACAATGAGCAGTTCTTC. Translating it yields CASSSGLSYNEQFF.

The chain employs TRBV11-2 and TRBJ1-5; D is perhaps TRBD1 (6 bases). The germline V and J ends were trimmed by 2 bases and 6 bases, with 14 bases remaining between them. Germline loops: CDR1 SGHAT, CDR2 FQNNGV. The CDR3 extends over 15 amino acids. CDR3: CASSLRQGIGQPQHF. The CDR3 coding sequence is TGTGCCAGCAGCTTACGGCAGGGGATCGGTCAGCCCCAGCATTTT.

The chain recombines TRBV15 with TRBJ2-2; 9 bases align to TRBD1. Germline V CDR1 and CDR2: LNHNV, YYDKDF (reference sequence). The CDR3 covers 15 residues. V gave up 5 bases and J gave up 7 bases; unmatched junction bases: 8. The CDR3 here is CATSGRTGANGELFF. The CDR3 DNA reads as TGTGCCACCAGCGGAAGGACAGGGGCGAACGGGGAGCTGTTTTTT. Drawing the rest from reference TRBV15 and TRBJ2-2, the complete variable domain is DAMVIQNPRYQVTQFGKPVTLSCSQTLNHNVMYWYQQKSSQAPKLLFHYYDKDFNNEADTPDNFQSRRPNTSFCFLDIRSPGLGDTAMYLCATSGRTGANGELFFGEGSRLTVL.

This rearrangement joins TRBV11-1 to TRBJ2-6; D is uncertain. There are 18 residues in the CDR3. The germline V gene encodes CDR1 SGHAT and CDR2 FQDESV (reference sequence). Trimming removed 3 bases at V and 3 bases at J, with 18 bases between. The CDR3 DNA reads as TGTGCCAGCAGCTTTAGCCTCGGACGAGTTATTGGGGCCAACGTCCTGACTTTC. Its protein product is CASSFSLGRVIGANVLTF. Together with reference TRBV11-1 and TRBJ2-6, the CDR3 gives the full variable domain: EAEVAQSPRYKITEKSQAVAFWCDPISGHATLYWYRQILGQGPELLVQFQDESVVDDSQLPKDRFSAERLKGVDSTLKIQPAELGDSAMYLCASSFSLGRVIGANVLTFGAGSRLTVL.

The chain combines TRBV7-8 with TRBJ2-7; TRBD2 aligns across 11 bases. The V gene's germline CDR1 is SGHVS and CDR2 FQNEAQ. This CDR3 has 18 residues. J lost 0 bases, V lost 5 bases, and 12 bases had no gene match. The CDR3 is CASSKRASGGPSSYEQYF. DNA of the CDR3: TGTGCCAGCAGCAAAAGGGCTAGCGGGGGGCCAAGCTCCTACGAGCAGTACTTC.